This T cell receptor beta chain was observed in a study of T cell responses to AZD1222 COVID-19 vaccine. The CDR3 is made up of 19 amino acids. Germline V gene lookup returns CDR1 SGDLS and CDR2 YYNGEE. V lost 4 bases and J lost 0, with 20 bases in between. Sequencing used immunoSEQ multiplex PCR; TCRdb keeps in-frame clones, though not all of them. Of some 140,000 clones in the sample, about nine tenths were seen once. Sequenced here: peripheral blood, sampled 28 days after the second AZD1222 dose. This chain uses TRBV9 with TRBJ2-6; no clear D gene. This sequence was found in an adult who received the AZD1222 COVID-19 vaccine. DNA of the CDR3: TGTGCCAGCAGCCCCGCCCAAAGCACTCGATTCTCTGGGGCCAACGTCCTGACTTTC. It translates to CASSPAQSTRFSGANVLTF.